The rows below give T cell receptor beta chains drawn from one sample of a study of spatial heterogeneity in lung cancer. MiXCR, applied by TCRdb to the 5' RACE reads, yields one record per CDR3 protein. The sample consists of approximately 29,000 distinct CDR3 sequences, about 8.8% of them appearing once. This specimen consisted of PBMCs, obtained at surgery. The receptor set was obtained from a female donor with early-stage non-small cell lung cancer. CDR3s include the opening cysteine and the closing phenylalanine or tryptophan. A D gene is named only where the DNA matches it firmly. For some rows the clone size is stated as once, few or many, or as a class when expanded; others skip it.

j_gene | v_gene | abundance | d_gene | CDR3nt | CDR3aa
TRBJ2-1 | TRBV5-1 | few | NA | TGCGCCAGCAGCGATCCACAGGGAAATGAGCAGTTCTTC | CASSDPQGNEQFF
TRBJ2-1 | TRBV6-2/TRBV6-3 | few | TRBD2 | TGTGCCAGCAAGGGTAGCGGGAAAAATGAGCAGTTCTTC | CASKGSGKNEQFF
TRBJ2-5 | TRBV20-1 | many | NA | TGCAGTGCTAGAGGTGGACGGACGCAAGAGACCCAGTACTTC | CSARGGRTQETQYF
TRBJ2-2 | TRBV7-2 | few | TRBD2 | TGTGCGGAGGGGCGGGAGCTCATGACCGGGGAGCTGTTTTTT | CAEGRELMTGELFF
TRBJ2-4 | TRBV4-2 | many | NA | TGTGCCAGCAGCCAAGGGTTGGGGACTCAGCACATTCAGTACTTC | CASSQGLGTQHIQYF
TRBJ2-5 | TRBV11-3 | NA | TRBD1 | TGTGCCAGCAGCTTTGGACAGGGAGGTGGAGAGACCCAGTACTTC | CASSFGQGGGETQYF
TRBJ1-1 | TRBV20-1 | many | NA | TGCAGTGCTTCCCCTTCGCAGAACACTGAAGCTTTCTTT | CSASPSQNTEAFF
TRBJ2-1 | TRBV9 | many | NA | TGTGCCAGCAGCGGAAGGGACTTTAACTACAATGAGCAGTTCTTC | CASSGRDFNYNEQFF
TRBJ2-1 | TRBV19 | NA | TRBD2 | TGTGCCAGTAGTATATCGAAGCGGGAGATCCATGAGCAGTTCTTC | CASSISKREIHEQFF
TRBJ2-3 | TRBV27 | many | NA | TGTGCCAGCAGTCCCGAGAGAATCTCCCGCCACACAGATACGCAGTATTTT | CASSPERISRHTDTQYF
TRBJ2-7 | TRBV28 | many | NA | TGTGCCAGCAGTTTATCGAGTAGAGAGCAGTACTTC | CASSLSSREQYF
TRBJ2-1 | TRBV2 | NA | NA | TGTGCCAGCAACCCTAACCTAATCGGTGAGCAGTTCTTC | CASNPNLIGEQFF
TRBJ1-5 | TRBV27 | few | NA | TGTGCCAGCAGTTTATTCTCGGGGGCAAAGAGGGATCAGCCCCAGCATTTT | CASSLFSGAKRDQPQHF
TRBJ1-5 | TRBV6-5 | NA | NA | TGTGCCAGCCAGGGTGGAAGCAATCAGCCCCAGCATTTT | CASQGGSNQPQHF
TRBJ2-3 | TRBV11-3 | few | TRBD1 | TGTGCCAGCAGCAAGGGACAGGGCACAGATACGCAGTATTTT | CASSKGQGTDTQYF
TRBJ1-1 | TRBV5-8 | NA | NA | TGTGCCAGCAGCTTGGGGGGACAATCCCATGAAGCTTTCTTT | CASSLGGQSHEAFF
TRBJ2-3 | TRBV6-2/TRBV6-3 | few | NA | TGTGCCAGCAGTTACTCGGTGAAAACTAGCACAGATACGCAGTATTTT | CASSYSVKTSTDTQYF
TRBJ2-4 | TRBV14 | few | TRBD2 | TGTGCCAGCAGCCCGCTTGGGGGCGGGAGGATGGCCAAAAACATTCAGTACTTC | CASSPLGGGRMAKNIQYF
TRBJ1-1 | TRBV3-1 | many | NA | TGTGCCAGCAGCCAAGATTCGTTCGGGGGGACTGAAGCTTTCTTT | CASSQDSFGGTEAFF
TRBJ1-5 | TRBV3-1 | few | NA | TGTGCCAGCAGCCAAGACCGGGTAAGTCAGCCCCAGCATTTT | CASSQDRVSQPQHF
TRBJ2-1 | TRBV10-1 | many | NA | TGCGCCAGCAGTGATCGGGGTACAATGAAGCAGTTCTTC | CASSDRGTMKQFF
TRBJ2-2 | TRBV30 | few | TRBD2 | TGTGCCTGGAGCGGGACTAGCGGGAGAACCGGGGAGCTGTTTTTT | CAWSGTSGRTGELFF
TRBJ1-5 | TRBV12-3/TRBV12-4 | few | TRBD1 | TGTGCCAGCAAGGGACAGGTAAATCAGCCCCAGCATTTT | CASKGQVNQPQHF
TRBJ2-2 | TRBV5-1 | few | NA | TGCGCCAGCAGCTTCAGGAGCCCGAACACCGGGGAGCTGTTTTTT | CASSFRSPNTGELFF
TRBJ2-1 | TRBV5-1 | many | TRBD2 | TGCGCCAGCAGCTTGGCGCCTAGCGGGACACGGGAGCAGTTCTTC | CASSLAPSGTREQFF
TRBJ1-1 | TRBV2 | few | NA | TGTGCCAGCAGTGAACCCCTGGGAAGTGCCACTGAAGCTTTCTTT | CASSEPLGSATEAFF
TRBJ1-2 | TRBV12-3/TRBV12-4 | many | TRBD1 | TGTGCCAGCAGCTGGACAGGGGGCAACTATGGCTACACCTTC | CASSWTGGNYGYTF
TRBJ2-5 | TRBV5-6 | many | NA | TGTGCCAGCAGCTTGGCGGTCAGGATACAAGAGACCCAGTACTTC | CASSLAVRIQETQYF
TRBJ2-1 | TRBV5-1 | NA | NA | TGCGCCAGCAGCTTGGATACTAGCCGCAACGAGCAGTTCTTC | CASSLDTSRNEQFF
TRBJ2-3 | TRBV27 | many | TRBD2 | TGTGCCAGCAGTCCCGGGGGCGGGAGGGCCATTGATACGCAGTATTTT | CASSPGGGRAIDTQYF
TRBJ2-5 | TRBV12-5 | many | NA | TGTGCTAGTGGCAACTCTTGGGCCCAAGAGACCCAGTACTTC | CASGNSWAQETQYF